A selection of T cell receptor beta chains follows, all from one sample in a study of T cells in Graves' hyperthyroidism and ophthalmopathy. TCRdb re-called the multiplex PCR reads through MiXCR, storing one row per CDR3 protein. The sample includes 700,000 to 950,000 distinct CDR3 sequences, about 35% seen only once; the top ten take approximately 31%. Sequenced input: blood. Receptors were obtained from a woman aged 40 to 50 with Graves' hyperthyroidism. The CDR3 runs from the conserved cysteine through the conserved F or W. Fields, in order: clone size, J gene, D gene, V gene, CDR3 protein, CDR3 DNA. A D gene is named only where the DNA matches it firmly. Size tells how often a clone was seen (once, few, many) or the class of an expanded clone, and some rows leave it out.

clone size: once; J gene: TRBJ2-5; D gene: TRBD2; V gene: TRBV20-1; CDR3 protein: CSALAGEETQYF; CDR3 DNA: TGCAGTGCTCTAGCGGGGGAAGAGACCCAGTACTTC
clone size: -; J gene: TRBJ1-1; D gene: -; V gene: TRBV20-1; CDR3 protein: CSTIEEQATEAFF; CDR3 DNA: TGCAGTACTATAGAGGAACAGGCCACTGAAGCTTTCTTT
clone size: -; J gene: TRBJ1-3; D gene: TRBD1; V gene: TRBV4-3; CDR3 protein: CASSQVLRQGSGNTIYF; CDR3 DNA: TGCGCCAGCAGCCAAGTCCTGCGACAGGGAAGTGGAAACACCATATATTTT
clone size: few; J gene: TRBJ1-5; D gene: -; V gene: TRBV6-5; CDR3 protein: CASTQRGVGNQPQHF; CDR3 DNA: TGTGCCAGCACCCAACGAGGGGTAGGCAATCAGCCCCAGCATTTT
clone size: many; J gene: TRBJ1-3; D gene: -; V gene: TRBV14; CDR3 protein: CASRHSGRNTIYF; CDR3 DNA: TGTGCCAGCAGACATTCGGGGAGAAACACCATATATTTT
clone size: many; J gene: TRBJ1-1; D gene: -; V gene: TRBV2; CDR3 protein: CASSYTGMNTEAFF; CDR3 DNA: TGTGCCAGCAGTTACACTGGGATGAACACTGAAGCTTTCTTT
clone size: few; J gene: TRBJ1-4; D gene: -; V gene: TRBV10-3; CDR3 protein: CAISDGPEKLFF; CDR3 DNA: TGTGCCATCAGTGACGGCCCTGAAAAACTGTTTTTT
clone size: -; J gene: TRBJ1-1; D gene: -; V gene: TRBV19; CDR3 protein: CASSSIPFGGVNTEAFF; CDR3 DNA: TGTGCCAGTAGTTCAATCCCCTTCGGGGGGGTGAACACTGAAGCTTTCTTT
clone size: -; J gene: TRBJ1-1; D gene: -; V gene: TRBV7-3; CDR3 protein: CASRNRDLGTEAFF; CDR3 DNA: TGTGCCAGCAGGAACCGGGACCTGGGGACTGAAGCTTTCTTT
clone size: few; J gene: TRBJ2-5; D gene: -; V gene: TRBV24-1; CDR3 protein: CASSRAGLRFGETQYF; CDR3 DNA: TGTGCCAGCAGTAGGGCCGGACTCCGTTTCGGGGAGACCCAGTACTTC
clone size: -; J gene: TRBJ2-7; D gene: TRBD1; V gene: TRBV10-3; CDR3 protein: CATTGTYEQYF; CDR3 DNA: TGTGCTACGACAGGGACCTACGAGCAGTACTTC
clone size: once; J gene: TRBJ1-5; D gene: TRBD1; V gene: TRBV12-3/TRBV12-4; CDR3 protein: CATKRGDSNEPQHF; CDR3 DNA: TGTGCCACCAAGAGGGGGGACAGCAATGAGCCCCAGCATTTT
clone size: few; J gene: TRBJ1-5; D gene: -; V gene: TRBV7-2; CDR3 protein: CASSPGLGRLNQPQHF; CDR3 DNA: TGTGCCAGCAGCCCAGGGCTCGGGCGGCTCAATCAGCCCCAGCATTTT
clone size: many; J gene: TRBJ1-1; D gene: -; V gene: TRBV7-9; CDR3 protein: CASSFHGGVGTEAFF; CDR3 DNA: TGTGCCAGCAGCTTTCACGGGGGCGTCGGCACTGAAGCTTTCTTT
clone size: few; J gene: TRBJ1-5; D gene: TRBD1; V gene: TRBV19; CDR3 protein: CASNLDGQDYQPQHF; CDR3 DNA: TGTGCCAGCAACCTAGACGGACAGGACTATCAGCCCCAGCATTTT
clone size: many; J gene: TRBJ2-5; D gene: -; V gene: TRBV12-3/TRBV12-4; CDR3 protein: CASSPLGETQYF; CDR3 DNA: TGTGCCAGCAGCCCCCTGGGGGAGACCCAGTACTTC
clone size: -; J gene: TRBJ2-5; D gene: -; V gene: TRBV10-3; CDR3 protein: CASLRDGQETQYF; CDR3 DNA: TGTGCCAGCCTCCGGGACGGACAAGAGACCCAGTACTTC
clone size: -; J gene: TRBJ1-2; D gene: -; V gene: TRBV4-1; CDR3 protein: CASSPTPQGPYGYTF; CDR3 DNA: TGCGCCAGCAGCCCGACCCCACAGGGTCCCTATGGCTACACCTTC
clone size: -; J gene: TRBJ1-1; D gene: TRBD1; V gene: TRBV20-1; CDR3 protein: CSAETGAVAEAFF; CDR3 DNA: TGCAGTGCCGAAACAGGGGCTGTTGCTGAAGCTTTCTTT
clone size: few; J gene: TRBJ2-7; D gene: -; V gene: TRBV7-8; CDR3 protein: CASLSSTYEQYF; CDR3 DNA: TGTGCCAGCCTAAGTTCTACCTACGAGCAGTACTTC
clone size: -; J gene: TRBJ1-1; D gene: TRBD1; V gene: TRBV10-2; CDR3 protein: CASSRGGGMNAEAFF; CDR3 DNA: TGCGCCAGCAGCCGGGGAGGGGGCATGAACGCTGAAGCTTTCTTT
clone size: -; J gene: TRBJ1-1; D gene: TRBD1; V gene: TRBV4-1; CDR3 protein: CASRAGGQGNNEAFF; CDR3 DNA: TGTGCCAGCAGGGCGGGGGGACAGGGGAACAATGAAGCTTTCTTT
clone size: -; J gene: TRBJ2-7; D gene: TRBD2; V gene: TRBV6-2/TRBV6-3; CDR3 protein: CASSYPPSLAGVHYEQYF; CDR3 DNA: TGTGCCAGCAGTTACCCGCCTTCGCTAGCGGGAGTACACTACGAGCAGTACTTC
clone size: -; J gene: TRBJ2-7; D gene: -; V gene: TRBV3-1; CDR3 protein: CASSQEYPDNYEQYF; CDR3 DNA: TGTGCCAGCAGCCAAGAGTATCCAGACAACTACGAGCAGTACTTC
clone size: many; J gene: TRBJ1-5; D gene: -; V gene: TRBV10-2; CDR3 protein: CASSDLGSSNQPQHF; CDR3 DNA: TGCGCCAGCAGTGATCTGGGTTCGAGCAATCAGCCCCAGCATTTT
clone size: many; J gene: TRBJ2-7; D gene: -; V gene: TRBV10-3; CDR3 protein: CGCGDSYEQYF; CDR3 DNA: TGTGGGTGCGGGGACTCCTACGAGCAGTACTTC
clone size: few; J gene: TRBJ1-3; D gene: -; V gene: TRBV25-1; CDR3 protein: CATQREYSSGNTIYF; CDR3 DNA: TGTGCCACCCAAAGGGAATACAGCTCTGGAAACACCATATATTTT
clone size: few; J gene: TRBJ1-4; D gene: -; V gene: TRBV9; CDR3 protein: CASSFVGTPGEKLFF; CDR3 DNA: TGTGCCAGCAGTTTCGTGGGGACCCCCGGGGAAAAACTGTTTTTT
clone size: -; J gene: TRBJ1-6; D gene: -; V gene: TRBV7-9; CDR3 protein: CASSGPGRESPLHF; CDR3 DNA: TGTGCCAGCAGCGGGCCAGGGAGAGAATCACCCCTCCACTTT
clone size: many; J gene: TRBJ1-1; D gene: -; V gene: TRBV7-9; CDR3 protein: CASSLFQREHMNTEAFF; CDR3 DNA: TGTGCCAGCAGCTTATTTCAGCGGGAACACATGAACACTGAAGCTTTCTTT
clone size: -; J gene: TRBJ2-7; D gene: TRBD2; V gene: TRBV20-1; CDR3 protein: CSANFRWATSGPYEQYF; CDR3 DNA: TGCAGTGCTAACTTCCGGTGGGCGACTAGCGGCCCCTACGAGCAGTACTTC
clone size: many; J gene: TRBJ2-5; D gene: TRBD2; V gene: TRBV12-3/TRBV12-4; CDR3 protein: CASRPGLGQETQYF; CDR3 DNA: TGTGCCAGCAGGCCGGGACTAGGACAAGAGACCCAGTACTTC
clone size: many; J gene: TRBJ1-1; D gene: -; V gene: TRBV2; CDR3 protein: CASTWGNTEAFF; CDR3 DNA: TGTGCCAGCACGTGGGGGAACACTGAAGCTTTCTTT
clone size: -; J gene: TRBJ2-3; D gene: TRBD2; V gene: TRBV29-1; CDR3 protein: CSVEGAGGYTQYF; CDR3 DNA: TGCAGCGTTGAAGGAGCGGGAGGATATACGCAGTATTTT
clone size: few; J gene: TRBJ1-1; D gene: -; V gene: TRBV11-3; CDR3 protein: CASSLPRGRINTEAFF; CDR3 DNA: TGTGCCAGCAGCTTACCGAGGGGACGGATAAACACTGAAGCTTTCTTT
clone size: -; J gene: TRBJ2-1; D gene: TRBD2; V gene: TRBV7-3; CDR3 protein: CASSGTSGGYNEQFF; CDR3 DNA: TGTGCCAGCAGCGGAACTAGCGGGGGCTACAATGAGCAGTTCTTC
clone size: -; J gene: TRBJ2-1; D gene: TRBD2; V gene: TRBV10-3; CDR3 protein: CAISDTSGSYEQFF; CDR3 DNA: TGTGCCATCAGTGACACTAGCGGGAGTTATGAGCAGTTCTTC
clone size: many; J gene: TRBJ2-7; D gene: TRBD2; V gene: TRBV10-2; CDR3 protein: CASSEASGGYEQYF; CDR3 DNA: TGCGCCAGCAGTGAGGCTAGCGGGGGCTACGAGCAGTACTTC
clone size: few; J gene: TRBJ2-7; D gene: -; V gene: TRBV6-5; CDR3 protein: CASGTGHLYEQYF; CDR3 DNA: TGTGCCAGCGGGACGGGCCATCTCTACGAGCAGTACTTC
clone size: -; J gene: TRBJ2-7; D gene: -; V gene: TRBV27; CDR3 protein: CASSGQDYYEQYF; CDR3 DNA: TGTGCCAGCAGTGGCCAGGACTACTACGAGCAGTACTTC
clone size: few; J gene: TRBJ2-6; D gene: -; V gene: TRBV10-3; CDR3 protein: CASSPGISGANVLTF; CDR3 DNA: TGTGCCAGCTCACCGGGGATCTCTGGGGCCAACGTCCTGACTTTC
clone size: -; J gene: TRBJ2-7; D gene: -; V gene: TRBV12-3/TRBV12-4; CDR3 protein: CASSFNIQYEQYF; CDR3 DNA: TGTGCCAGCAGTTTTAATATACAGTATGAGCAGTACTTC
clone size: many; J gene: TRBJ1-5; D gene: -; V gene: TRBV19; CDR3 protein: CASSKDSRLNQPQHF; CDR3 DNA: TGTGCCAGTAGCAAGGACAGCCGTCTCAATCAGCCCCAGCATTTT
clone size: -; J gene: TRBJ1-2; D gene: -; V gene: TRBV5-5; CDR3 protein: CASNGRVLGGYTF; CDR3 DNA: TGTGCCAGCAACGGCAGGGTGCTGGGTGGCTACACCTTC
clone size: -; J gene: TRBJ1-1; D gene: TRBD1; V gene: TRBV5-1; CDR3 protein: CASSQDGTGSLNTEAFF; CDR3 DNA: TGTGCCAGCAGCCAGGATGGGACAGGGTCTTTGAACACTGAAGCTTTCTTT
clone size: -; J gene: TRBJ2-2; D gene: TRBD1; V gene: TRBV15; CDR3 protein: CATWTGERHTGELFF; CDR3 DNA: TGTGCCACTTGGACAGGGGAGAGGCACACCGGGGAGCTGTTTTTT